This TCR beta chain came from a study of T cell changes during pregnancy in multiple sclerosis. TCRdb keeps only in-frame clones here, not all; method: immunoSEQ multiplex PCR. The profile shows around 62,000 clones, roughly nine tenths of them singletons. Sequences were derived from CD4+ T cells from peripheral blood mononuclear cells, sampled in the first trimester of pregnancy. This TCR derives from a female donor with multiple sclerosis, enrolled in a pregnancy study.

The DNA of the CDR3 is TGTGCCAGCAGCGCACAGGGGGCCAACACCGGGGAGCTGTTTTTT. It encodes CASSAQGANTGELFF. V gene TRBV9 combines with J gene TRBJ2-2, with 9 bases aligning to TRBD1. Looked up from germline, CDR1 is SGDLS and CDR2 is YYNGEE. The CDR3 has 15 amino acids. V was clipped by 3 bases and J by 2 bases; unmatched bases: 2.